The subject of this entry is one T cell receptor beta chain. Antigen specificity is unknown. Blood was drawn once from each donor into heparinised tubes. The draws averaged approximately 110 mL. CD45RO/CCR7/CD25/CD127/CD95/CD27 separated CD4+ naive, central memory, regulatory and stem cell-like memory cells by sorting. Trimming stripped 3 bases from V and 0 bases from J, with 8 bases between. The CDR3 consists of 14 residues. In germline, CDR1 is LNHDA, CDR2 SQIVND (reference sequence). The data were obtained in a study of beta chain features in type 1 diabetes. Study-level results: Shorter templates might be favored by PCR, equally in patients and controls. In these data, an HLA type influence on TCRB rearrangement remained unresolved. Among all four CD4+ subsets, Type 1 diabetes patients had TCRB CDR3s that were moderately but significantly shorter.

Expressed TCRB transcripts were sequenced because the isolated RNA had all been reverse transcribed beforehand. Assay: immunoSEQ multiplex PCR; the TCRdb copy retains only in-frame clones and omits some. In the table there are 640,000 or so clones, 11% to 15% of which are singletons. Sequencing was done on a sample of naive CD4+ T cells from blood. The genes are TRBV19 and TRBJ1-1; D is undetermined. The sequence came from a young man with type 1 diabetes. The CDR3 DNA is TGTGCCAGTAGTATGCACAGCTTGAACACTGAAGCTTTCTTT. Encoded protein: CASSMHSLNTEAFF.